This T cell receptor beta chain was sequenced during a study of radiotherapy plus CTLA-4 blockade in lung cancer. Profiling relied on immunoSEQ multiplex PCR, and the TCRdb table lists in-frame clones only, not all of them. The sample carries roughly 97,000 clones, under 85% recorded once. Germline CDR1 is SGHNT and CDR2 is YYREEE (reference sequence). Trimming removed 2 bases from V and 2 bases from J; junction bases left unmatched: 1. There are 14 residues in the CDR3. Ipilimumab-mediated CTLA-4 blockade plus focal radiation was given to patients having chemo-refractory metastatic non-small-cell lung cancer.

This specimen was peripheral blood, taken from a patient treated with radiotherapy plus ipilimumab. The V and J genes are TRBV5-4 and TRBJ1-2; TRBD1 agrees at 9 bases. The TCR was taken from a human donor with non-small cell lung cancer who had a partial response to radiotherapy plus ipilimumab. Some clones in this sample may be carry-over from other donors' samples. The CDR3 region is CASSFTGGNYGYTF. In DNA form, the CDR3 reads TGTGCCAGCAGCTTTACAGGGGGCAACTATGGCTACACCTTC.